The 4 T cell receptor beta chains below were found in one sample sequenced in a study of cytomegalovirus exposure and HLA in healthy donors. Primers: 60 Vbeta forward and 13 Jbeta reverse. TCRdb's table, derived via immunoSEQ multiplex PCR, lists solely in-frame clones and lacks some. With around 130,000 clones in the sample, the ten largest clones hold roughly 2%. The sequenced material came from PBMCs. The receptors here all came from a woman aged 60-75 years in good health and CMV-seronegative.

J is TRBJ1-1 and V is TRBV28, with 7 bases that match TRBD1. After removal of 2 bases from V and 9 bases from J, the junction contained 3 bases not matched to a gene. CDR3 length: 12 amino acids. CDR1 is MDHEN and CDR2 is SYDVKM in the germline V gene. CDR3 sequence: CASSLRGRQAFF. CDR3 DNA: TGTGCCAGCAGTTTAAGGGGGCGGCAAGCTTTCTTT.

CDR3 region: CASSLTAFNEKLFF. In DNA, the CDR3 is TGCGCCAGCAGCCTGACAGCCTTTAATGAAAAACTGTTTTTT. The chain has TRBV5-1 and TRBJ1-4; possibly TRBD1 for D (5 bases). Trimming pared 4 bases from V and 4 bases from J, leaving 11 bases between. This CDR3 contains 14 residues. Germline V gene lookup returns CDR1 SGHRS and CDR2 YFSETQ.

The CDR3 DNA follows: TGTGCCAGCAGCCCTGGGCGAGATTCGAACACTGAAGCTTTCTTT. It is translated as CASSPGRDSNTEAFF. V and J are TRBV7-9 and TRBJ1-1, with D uncertain. This CDR3 comprises 15 residues. The V and J ends lost 5 bases and 1 base respectively, with 14 bases between them. From germline, CDR1 is SEHNR and CDR2 FQNEAQ (reference sequence).

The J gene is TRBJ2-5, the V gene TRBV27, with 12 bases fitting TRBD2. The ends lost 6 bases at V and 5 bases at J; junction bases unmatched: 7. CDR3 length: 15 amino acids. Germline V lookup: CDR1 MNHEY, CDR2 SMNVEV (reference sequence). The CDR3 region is CASRQLAGGLETQYF. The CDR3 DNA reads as TGTGCCAGCAGGCAACTAGCGGGAGGACTGGAGACCCAGTACTTC.